The text below deals with one T cell receptor beta chain. The sample is drawn from a study of OX40 agonist ivuxolimab in advanced cancers. Study summary: Patients with hepatocellular carcinoma, melanoma, renal cell or head and neck cancer made up the dose-escalation patients.

Method: immunoSEQ multiplex PCR; TCRdb's copy keeps in-frame clones and lacks some. The table lists 50,000 to 65,000 clones, over 80% of them singletons. Here the sequenced sample was CD4+ or CD8+ T cells sorted from blood, taken in a trial of the OX40 agonist ivuxolimab. This TCR was sampled from an adult with an advanced solid tumor such as melanoma, head and neck, liver or kidney cancer.

CDR3 residues: CAGTFRSSYNEQFF. DNA of the CDR3: TGTGCCGGCACCTTCAGGAGCTCCTACAATGAGCAGTTCTTC. The chain carries TRBV11-2 and TRBJ2-1; D gene unclear. In germline, CDR1 is SGHAT, CDR2 FQNNGV. Trimming shortened V by 11 bases and J by 0 bases, and 14 bases separated the two germline ends. The CDR3 runs 14 residues.